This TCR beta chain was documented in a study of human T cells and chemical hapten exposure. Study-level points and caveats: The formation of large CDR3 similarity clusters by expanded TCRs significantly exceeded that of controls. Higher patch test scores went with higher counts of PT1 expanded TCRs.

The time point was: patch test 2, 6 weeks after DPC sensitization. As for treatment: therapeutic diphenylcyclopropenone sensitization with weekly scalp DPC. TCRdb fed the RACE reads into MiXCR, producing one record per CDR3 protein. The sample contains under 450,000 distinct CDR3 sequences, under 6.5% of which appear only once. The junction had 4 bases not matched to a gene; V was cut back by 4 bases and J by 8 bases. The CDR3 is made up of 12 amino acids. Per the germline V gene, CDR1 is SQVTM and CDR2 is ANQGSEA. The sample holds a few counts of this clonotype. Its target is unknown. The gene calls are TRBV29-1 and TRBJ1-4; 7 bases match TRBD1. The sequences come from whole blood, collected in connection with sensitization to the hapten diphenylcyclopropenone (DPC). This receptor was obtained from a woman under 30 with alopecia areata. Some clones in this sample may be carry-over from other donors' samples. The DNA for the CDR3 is TGCAGCGTTGGCTGGGACAGCGAAAAACTGTTTTTT. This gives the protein CSVGWDSEKLFF.